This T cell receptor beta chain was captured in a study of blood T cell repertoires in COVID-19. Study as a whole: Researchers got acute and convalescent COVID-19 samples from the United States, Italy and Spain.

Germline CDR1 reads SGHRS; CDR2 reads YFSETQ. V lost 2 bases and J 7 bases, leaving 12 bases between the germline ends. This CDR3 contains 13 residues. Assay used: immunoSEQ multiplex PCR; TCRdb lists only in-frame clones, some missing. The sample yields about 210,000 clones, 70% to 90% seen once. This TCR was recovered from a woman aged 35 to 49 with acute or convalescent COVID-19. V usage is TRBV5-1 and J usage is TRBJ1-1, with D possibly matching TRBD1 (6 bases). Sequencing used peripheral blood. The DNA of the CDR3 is TGCGCCAGCAGCTTAGTTGGACAGTATGAAGCTTTCTTT. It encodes CASSLVGQYEAFF.